The 18 T cell receptor beta chains in this list originate from one sample, sequenced in a study of OX40 agonist ivuxolimab in advanced cancers. Data came from immunoSEQ multiplex PCR; TCRdb stores just in-frame clones and leaves some out. In the table there are about 28,000 clones, about four fifths of which are singletons. The sequencing here drew on CD4+ or CD8+ T cells sorted from blood, taken in a trial of the OX40 agonist ivuxolimab. The origin of the receptors is an adult with an advanced solid tumor such as melanoma, head and neck, liver or kidney cancer.

This clone was counted only a few times. CDR3 nucleotide sequence: TGCAGCGTTGAAGGGGAAACAGATACGCAGTATTTT. This codes for CSVEGETDTQYF. The chain recombines TRBV29-1 with TRBJ2-3; no reliable D call. Germline CDR1 reads SQVTM; CDR2 reads ANQGSEA. The V gene lost 1 base and the J gene lost 3 bases, with 5 bases spanning the gap. The CDR3 is 12 residues long.

J is TRBJ1-1 and V is TRBV10-3, with D possibly matching TRBD1 (5 bases). CDR3 size: 17 residues. Germline CDR1 is ENHRY and CDR2 is SYGVKD. The ends were cut back, 2 bases at V and 0 bases at J, with 16 bases in the middle. CDR3: CAISEAPMRGVNTEAFF. The CDR3 region has the DNA TGTGCCATCAGTGAGGCCCCCATGAGAGGGGTGAACACTGAAGCTTTCTTT.

The chain carries TRBV7-9 and TRBJ2-7, with D tentatively TRBD1 (6 bases). Trimming took off 2 bases at V and 2 bases at J, with 13 bases between the two ends. Per the germline V gene, CDR1 is SEHNR and CDR2 is FQNEAQ (reference sequence). The CDR3 contains 15 residues. The CDR3 region is CASSLNLQGTYEQYF. The CDR3 nucleotides are TGTGCCAGCAGCTTAAATTTACAGGGCACCTACGAGCAGTACTTC.

The V gene is TRBV30, the J gene TRBJ2-1; a possible D gene is TRBD1 (6 bases). Germline assignment: CDR1 GTSNPN and CDR2 SVGIG (reference sequence). This CDR3 is 12 amino acids long. Trimming pared 6 bases from V and 2 bases from J, leaving 8 bases between. The CDR3 region is CACRGPYNEQFF. In DNA, the CDR3 is TGTGCCTGCAGGGGTCCCTACAATGAGCAGTTCTTC.

Note on this clone: Since no conserved phenylalanine or tryptophan closes the CDR3, a read error is the likely cause. It is unclear where the CDR3 begins or ends on the DNA, so no DNA is shown, and the CDR3 is as TCRdb lists it. J is TRBJ1-4 and V is TRBV5-4. The germline CDR1 and CDR2 sequences are SGHNT and YYREEE (reference sequence). From its first to its last residue, the CDR3 has 9 amino acids. The CDR3 region is CASSRKSEV.

The chain has TRBV28 and TRBJ1-2; TRBD1 matches at 8 bases. V shed 8 bases and J 8 bases; nucleotides not matched to a gene: 22. CDR3 length equals 17 residues. Germline assignment: CDR1 MDHEN and CDR2 SYDVKM. This CDR3 reads CASFSPIQGGPLGGYTF. The CDR3 DNA reads TGTGCCAGCTTCTCGCCCATACAGGGGGGGCCCTTGGGAGGCTACACCTTC.

This clone was picked up a small number of times. V and J are TRBV5-4 and TRBJ1-6; D gene uncertain. Germline V lookup: CDR1 SGHNT, CDR2 YYREEE (reference sequence). Deletions cut 2 bases from V and 9 bases from J, with 6 bases between. The CDR3 sequence is 12 residues long. CDR3: CASSFGVSPLHF. As DNA, the CDR3 is TGTGCCAGCAGCTTTGGAGTTTCACCCCTCCACTTT. The entire variable domain, with the rest obtained from reference TRBV5-4 and TRBJ1-6, is as follows: ETGVTQSPTHLIKTRGQQVTLRCSSQSGHNTVSWYQQALGQGPQFIFQYYREEENGRGNFPPRFSGLQFPNYSSELNVNALELDDSALYLCASSFGVSPLHFGNGTRLTVT.

The chain employs TRBV4-2 and TRBJ2-1, with D uncertain. V was clipped by 1 base and J by 7 bases, with 14 bases between them. The CDR3 runs to 15 residues. In germline, CDR1 is LGHNA, CDR2 YNFKEQ. In DNA, the CDR3 is TGTGCCAGCAGCCAAGTTACTAATTTTAGGAATGAGCAGTTCTTC. Protein product: CASSQVTNFRNEQFF.

By frequency in the sample, this clone is medium-sized. The rearrangement uses TRBV7-8 and TRBJ1-5; possible D gene TRBD1, 5 bases. Germline-derived CDR1 and CDR2 are SGHVS and FQNEAQ. V gave up 0 bases and J gave up 1 base, with 19 bases separating them. The CDR3 is made up of 19 amino acids. DNA of the CDR3: TGTGCCAGCAGCTTAGCAGTCGCCCAGGGCCGTGAAAGCAATCAGCCCCAGCATTTT. Its translation is CASSLAVAQGRESNQPQHF.

This rearrangement joins TRBV11-3 to TRBJ2-5; TRBD2 might be the D (5 bases). The CDR3 is 15 amino acids. CDR1 is SGHNT, CDR2 YENEEA, per germline. Trimming shortened V by 1 base and J by 5 bases, and 14 bases separated the two germline ends. The CDR3 here is CASSLVLGSRETQYF. CDR3 DNA sequence: TGTGCCAGCAGCTTAGTCTTAGGGAGCCGTGAGACCCAGTACTTC. Full variable domain (outside the CDR3, taken from reference TRBV11-3 and TRBJ2-5): EAGVVQSPRYKIIEKKQPVAFWCNPISGHNTLYWYLQNLGQGPELLIRYENEEAVDDSQLPKDRFSAERLKGVDSTLKIQPAELGDSAVYLCASSLVLGSRETQYFGPGTRLLVL.

There are a few counts of this clone. The rearrangement joins TRBV7-6 to TRBJ2-5; D is possibly TRBD1 or TRBD2 (5 bases each). V was cut by 1 base and J by 5 bases, with 8 bases left in between. The CDR3 has 13 amino acids. Germline CDR1 and CDR2: SGHVS and FNYEAQ. In DNA, the CDR3 is TGTGCCAGCAGCTTAGGGGGGTTGGAGACCCAGTACTTC. As protein: CASSLGGLETQYF.

A few counts support this clone. The chain is built from TRBV7-9 and TRBJ2-3, with 7 bases lining up with TRBD1. CDR1 is SEHNR and CDR2 is FQNEAQ in the germline V gene (reference sequence). The CDR3 contains 17 residues. J gave up 1 base and V 5 bases, and 12 bases lay outside the gene matches. The CDR3 DNA reads TGTGCCAGCAGCGCTCTTACAGGGGAAGCGGGCACAGATACGCAGTATTTT. This gives the protein CASSALTGEAGTDTQYF.

This rearrangement joins TRBV19 to TRBJ1-5, with D unclear. The CDR3 is 16 amino acids. Between the trimmed V and J ends, which lost 5 bases and 2 bases, there was a span of 16 bases. Germline assignment: CDR1 LNHDA and CDR2 SQIVND (reference sequence). CDR3 sequence: CASSYGSVWGNQPQHF. In DNA, the CDR3 is TGTGCCAGTAGTTATGGGTCCGTTTGGGGCAATCAGCCCCAGCATTTT. Supplemented by reference TRBV19 and TRBJ1-5, the full variable domain reads DGGITQSPKYLFRKEGQNVTLSCEQNLNHDAMYWYRQDPGQGLRLIYYSQIVNDFQKGDIAEGYSVSREKKESFPLTVTSAQKNPTAFYLCASSYGSVWGNQPQHFGDGTRLSIL.

This clone is a singleton in its sample. J is TRBJ2-3 and V is TRBV7-6, with TRBD1 matching over 9 bases. The CDR3 has 15 amino acids. With 2 bases clipped from V and 4 bases from J, the junction kept 4 bases outside the gene matches. CDR1 and CDR2 (germline): SGHVS, FNYEAQ. CDR3 nucleotide sequence: TGTGCCAGCAGCTTAACAGGGGGCGAGGCAGATACGCAGTATTTT. It encodes CASSLTGGEADTQYF.

The V and J genes are TRBV27 and TRBJ2-3; 8 positions agree with TRBD2. The CDR3 extends over 14 amino acids. Germline V gene sequence: CDR1 MNHEY, CDR2 SMNVEV (reference sequence). J lost 9 bases, V lost 4 bases, and 9 bases had no gene match. CDR3 DNA sequence: TGTGCCAGCAGTTCACCCCGGGGGGGCCGCACGCAGTATTTT. This codes for CASSSPRGGRTQYF.

This clone occurred once. V is TRBV28 and J is TRBJ2-1; D is possibly TRBD2 (7 bases). V lost 1 base, J lost 2 bases, and 12 bases lay in between. Germline CDR1 reads MDHEN; CDR2 reads SYDVKM. This CDR3 has 16 amino acids. The CDR3 sequence: CASSLYSGGPYNEQFF. The CDR3 DNA is TGTGCCAGCAGTTTATATTCCGGGGGGCCCTACAATGAGCAGTTCTTC.

This clone was seen just once. The chain recombines TRBV7-9 with TRBJ1-1; a possible D gene is TRBD1 (6 bases). CDR3 size: 13 residues. CDR1 and CDR2 (germline): SEHNR, FQNEAQ (reference sequence). The V gene lost 1 base and the J gene lost 8 bases, with 11 bases spanning the gap. The CDR3 nucleotides are TGTGCCAGCAGCTTAGAGGGGGAGTCGGAAGCTTTCTTT. Its translation is CASSLEGESEAFF.

V is TRBV19 and J is TRBJ1-5; 8 nucleotides line up with TRBD1. This CDR3 contains 15 residues. Trimming at V came to 1 base and at J to 5 bases, leaving 4 bases not matched to a gene. The germline V gene has CDR1 LNHDA and CDR2 SQIVND (reference sequence). The CDR3 region is CASSIGTGGYQPQHF. The CDR3 DNA sequence: TGTGCCAGTAGTATAGGAACAGGGGGGTATCAGCCCCAGCATTTT.